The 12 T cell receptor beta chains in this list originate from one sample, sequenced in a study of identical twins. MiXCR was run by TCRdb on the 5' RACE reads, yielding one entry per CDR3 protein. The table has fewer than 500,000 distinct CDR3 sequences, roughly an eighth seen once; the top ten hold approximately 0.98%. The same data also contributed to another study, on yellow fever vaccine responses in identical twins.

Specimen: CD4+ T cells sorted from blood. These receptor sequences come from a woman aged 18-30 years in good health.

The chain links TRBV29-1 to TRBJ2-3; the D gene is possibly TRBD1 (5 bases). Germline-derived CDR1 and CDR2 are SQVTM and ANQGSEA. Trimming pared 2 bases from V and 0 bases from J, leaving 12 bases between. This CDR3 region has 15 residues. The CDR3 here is CSVESGATSTDTQYF. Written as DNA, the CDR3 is TGCAGCGTTGAAAGTGGGGCGACTAGCACAGATACGCAGTATTTT.

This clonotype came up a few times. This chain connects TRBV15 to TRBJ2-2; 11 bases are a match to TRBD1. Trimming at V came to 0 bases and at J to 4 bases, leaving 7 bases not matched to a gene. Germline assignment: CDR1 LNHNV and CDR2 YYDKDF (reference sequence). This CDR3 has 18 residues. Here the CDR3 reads CATSRDPGTGGSTGELFF. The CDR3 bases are TGTGCCACCAGCAGAGATCCCGGGACAGGGGGTTCCACCGGGGAGCTGTTTTTT. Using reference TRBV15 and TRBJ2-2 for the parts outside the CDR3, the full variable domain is DAMVIQNPRYQVTQFGKPVTLSCSQTLNHNVMYWYQQKSSQAPKLLFHYYDKDFNNEADTPDNFQSRRPNTSFCFLDIRSPGLGDTAMYLCATSRDPGTGGSTGELFFGEGSRLTVL.

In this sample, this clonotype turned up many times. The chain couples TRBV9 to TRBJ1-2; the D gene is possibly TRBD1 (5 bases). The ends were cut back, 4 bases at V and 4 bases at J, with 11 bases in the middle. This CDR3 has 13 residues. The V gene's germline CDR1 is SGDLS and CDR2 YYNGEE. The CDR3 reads CASSPGQGYGYTF. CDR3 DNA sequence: TGTGCCAGCAGCCCGGGTCAGGGCTATGGCTACACCTTC.

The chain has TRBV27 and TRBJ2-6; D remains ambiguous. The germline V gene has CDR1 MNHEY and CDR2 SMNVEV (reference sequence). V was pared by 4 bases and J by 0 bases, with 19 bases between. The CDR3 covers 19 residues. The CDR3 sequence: CASSSVAFRLYSGANVLTF. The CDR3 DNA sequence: TGTGCCAGCAGTTCCGTGGCATTCAGGCTATACTCTGGGGCCAACGTCCTGACTTTC.

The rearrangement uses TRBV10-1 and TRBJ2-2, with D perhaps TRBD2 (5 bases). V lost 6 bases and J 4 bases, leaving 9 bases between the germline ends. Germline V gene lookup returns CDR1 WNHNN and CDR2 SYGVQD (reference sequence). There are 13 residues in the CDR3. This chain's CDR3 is CASREVVTGELFF. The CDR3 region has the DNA TGCGCCAGCAGGGAGGTGGTCACCGGGGAGCTGTTTTTT.

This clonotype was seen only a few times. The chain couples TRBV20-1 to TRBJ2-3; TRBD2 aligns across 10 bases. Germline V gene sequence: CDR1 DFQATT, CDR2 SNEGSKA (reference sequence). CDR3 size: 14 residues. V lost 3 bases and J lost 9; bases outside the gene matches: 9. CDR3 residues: CSASMGLAIRTQYF. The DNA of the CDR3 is TGCAGTGCTAGCATGGGACTAGCGATTCGAACGCAGTATTTT.

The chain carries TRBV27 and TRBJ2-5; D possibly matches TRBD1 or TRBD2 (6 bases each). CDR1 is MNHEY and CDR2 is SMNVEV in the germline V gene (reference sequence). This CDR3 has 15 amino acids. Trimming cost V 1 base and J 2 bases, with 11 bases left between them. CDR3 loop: CASSLFGGLQETQYF. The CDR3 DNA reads TGTGCCAGCAGTTTATTCGGGGGCTTACAAGAGACCCAGTACTTC.

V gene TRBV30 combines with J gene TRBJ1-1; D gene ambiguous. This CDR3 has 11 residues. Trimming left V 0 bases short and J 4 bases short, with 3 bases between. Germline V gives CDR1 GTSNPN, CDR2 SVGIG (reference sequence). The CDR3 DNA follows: TGTGCCTGGAGTGTCCTCACTGAAGCTTTCTTT. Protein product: CAWSVLTEAFF.

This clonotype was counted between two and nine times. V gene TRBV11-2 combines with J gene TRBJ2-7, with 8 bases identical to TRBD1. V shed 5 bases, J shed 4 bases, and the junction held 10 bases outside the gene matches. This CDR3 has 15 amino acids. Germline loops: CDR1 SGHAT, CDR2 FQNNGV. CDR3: CASSVGTDRVYEQYF. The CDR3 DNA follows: TGTGCCAGCAGCGTGGGAACGGACAGGGTGTACGAGCAGTACTTC. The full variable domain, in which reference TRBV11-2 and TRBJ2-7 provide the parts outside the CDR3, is EAGVAQSPRYKIIEKRQSVAFWCNPISGHATLYWYQQILGQGPKLLIQFQNNGVVDDSQLPKDRFSAERLKGVDSTLKIQPAKLEDSAVYLCASSVGTDRVYEQYFGPGTRLTVT.

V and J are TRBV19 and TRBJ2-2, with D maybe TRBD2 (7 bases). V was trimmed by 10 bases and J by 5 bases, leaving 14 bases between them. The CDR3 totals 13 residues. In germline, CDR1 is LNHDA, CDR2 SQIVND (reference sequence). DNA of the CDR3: TGTGCCACCCCCGGGGGGCGTACCGGGGAGCTGTTTTTT. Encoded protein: CATPGGRTGELFF. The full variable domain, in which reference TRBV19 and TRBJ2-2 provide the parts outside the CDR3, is DGGITQSPKYLFRKEGQNVTLSCEQNLNHDAMYWYRQDPGQGLRLIYYSQIVNDFQKGDIAEGYSVSREKKESFPLTVTSAQKNPTAFYLCATPGGRTGELFFGEGSRLTVL.

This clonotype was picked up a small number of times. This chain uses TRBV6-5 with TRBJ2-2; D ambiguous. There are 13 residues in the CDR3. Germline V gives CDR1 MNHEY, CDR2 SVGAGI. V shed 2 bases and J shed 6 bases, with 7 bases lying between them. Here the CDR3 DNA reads TGTGCCAGCAGTTACGACGGTGCCGGGGAGCTGTTTTTT. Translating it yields CASSYDGAGELFF.

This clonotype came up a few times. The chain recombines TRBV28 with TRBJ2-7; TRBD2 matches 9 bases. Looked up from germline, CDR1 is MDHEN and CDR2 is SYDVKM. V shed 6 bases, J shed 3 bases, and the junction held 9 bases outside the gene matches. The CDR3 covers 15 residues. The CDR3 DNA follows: TGTGCCAGCAGCCCCCCTAGCGGGACCGTCTACGAGCAGTACTTC. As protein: CASSPPSGTVYEQYF.